A selection of T cell receptor beta chains follows, all from one sample in a study of shared clonotypes between healthy human individuals. Clones were read by immunoSEQ multiplex PCR, and TCRdb kept only the in-frame ones, dropping some. The table includes some 1 million clones, roughly 80% detected once. Sequencing was carried out using memory CD4+ T cells sorted from blood. Receptor source: a man in his late teens or twenties in good health. Each CDR3 is given with its conserved first and last residue.

>TRBJ2-5|TRBV6-1
CASSEKGGAGTQYF
>TRBJ1-6|TRBV2
CASRGQGASGSPLHF
>TRBJ2-2|TRBV5-5
CASSLVGPNTGELFF
>TRBJ2-3|TRBV6-1
CATRPRLAVDTQYF
>TRBJ1-1|TRBV7-8
CASSLGLGDIMNTEAFF
>TRBJ2-2|TRBV10-1
CASTGTAGAGELFF
>TRBJ2-1|TRBV4-3
CASSKDLAVYNEQFF
>TRBJ1-2|TRBV2
CATLEATGYGYTF
>TRBJ2-2|TRBV9
CASSVAGGLYPGELFF
>TRBJ2-6|TRBV6-5
CASSYSITGANVLTF
>TRBJ1-4|TRBV7-6
CASSGQVVGEKLFF
>TRBJ2-5|TRBV2
CASSEDGQETQYF
>TRBJ2-2|TRBV6-5
CASSRSGVKAGELFF
>TRBJ1-5|TRBV7-3
CASSLRGQDDSNQPQHF
>TRBJ2-7|TRBV11-2
CASSLGQNYEQYF
>TRBJ1-5|TRBV10-3
CANFATGQHF
>TRBJ1-2|TRBV7-9
CASSLEGTYYGYTF
>TRBJ2-7|TRBV2
CASSPRGYEQYF
>TRBJ2-3|TRBV19
CASNGLAGTDTQYF
>TRBJ2-5|TRBV5-6
CASSLGRMGQETQYF
>TRBJ2-3|TRBV23-1
CASSQNCQWQSTDTQYF
>TRBJ2-5|TRBV5-3
CARSRPGLRGGETQYF
>TRBJ2-7|TRBV5-1
CASSEGGGYEQYF
>TRBJ1-1|TRBV23-1
CASSQSSTDRASNTEAFF
>TRBJ1-1|TRBV6-1
CAITLGVVWNTEAFF
>TRBJ1-1|TRBV28
CASRGNSGEGAEAFF
>TRBJ1-1|TRBV5-5
CASSFRTGEGTEAFF
>TRBJ2-5|TRBV11-2
CASSASVGVGRETQYF
>TRBJ2-1|TRBV5-1
CASSLVGGRNNEQFF
>TRBJ1-4|TRBV29-1
CSAGGGGTNEKLFF
>TRBJ2-7|TRBV5-1
CASSLELAGIYEQYF
>TRBJ2-1|TRBV5-4
CASGLREGLNEQFF
>TRBJ1-4|TRBV28
CAGRGTTNEKLFF
>TRBJ2-5|TRBV15
CATSLGRETQYF
>TRBJ1-2|TRBV5-4
CASSLEGGNGYTF
>TRBJ2-2|TRBV23-1
CASSNTVRPGELFF
>TRBJ2-3|TRBV30
CAWTAGGDTQYF
>TRBJ1-5|TRBV5-6
CASSRATDRDNQPQHF
>TRBJ1-4|TRBV5-1
CASSWRTAGGGEKLFF
>TRBJ1-5|TRBV6-1
CASSEQGRQPQHF
>TRBJ1-5|TRBV2
CASSTGRSQPQHF
>TRBJ1-2|TRBV27
CASSRSQGPQTYGYTF
>TRBJ2-7|TRBV7-2
CASSPTTGLPPYEQYF
>TRBJ1-4|TRBV4-1
CASSQVGGVIEKLFF
>TRBJ1-3|TRBV18
CASSPPGFSGNTIYF
>TRBJ1-2|TRBV29-1
CSVGGQRISNYGYTF
>.|TRBV11-3
CASSFMRGYEQYF
>TRBJ2-7|TRBV28
CASSLSRTSYEQYF
>TRBJ2-2|TRBV29-1
CSVVKGFGELFF
>TRBJ2-7|TRBV30
CAWSGGGSYEQYF
>TRBJ1-3|TRBV5-4
CASSFRDSNSGNTIYF
>TRBJ2-7|TRBV19
CASSPDRGPYEQYF
>TRBJ2-1|TRBV9
CASSEEVLAGGPSEQFF